A single count supports the clone carrying this TCR beta chain. Its antigen is undetermined. This CDR3 comprises 14 residues. The V segment lost 3 bases and the J segment 10 bases; nucleotides outside the gene matches: 6. Germline V gene lookup returns CDR1 LGHDT and CDR2 YNNKEL (reference sequence). The authors incorporated unique molecular identifiers into the TCR beta cDNA libraries. TCRdb reprocessed the PCR reads with MiXCR, giving one entry per CDR3 protein. Among some 690,000 distinct CDR3 sequences listed, around 60% were seen once. The record originates from a study of post-analysis software for immune sequencing data. Study conclusions and caveats: F measure showed strong co-clustering of same-batch samples. Diversity measured as normalized Chao1 was significantly lower in multiple sclerosis patients than in controls. In patients, TRBV5-6, TRBV5-1 and TRBV20-1 belonged to roughly five TRBV segments found more frequently than in controls.

V usage is TRBV3-1 and J usage is TRBJ2-5, with 12 bases matching TRBD2. Specimen: blood. The sequence came from a girl between 2 and 10 years old with multiple sclerosis. CDR3 protein: CASSHSLAGGVQYF. The CDR3, as DNA: TGTGCCAGCAGCCACAGCCTAGCGGGGGGGGTCCAGTACTTC.